Following are 7 T cell receptor beta chains from one sample sequenced in a study of T cells in Graves' hyperthyroidism and ophthalmopathy. Authors of the study amplified TCR beta CDR3 regions from RNA transcripts. Carried out on the TCR CDR3, a first-round RT-PCR used the HTBI primer set. MiXCR, applied by TCRdb to the multiplex PCR reads, yields one record per CDR3 protein. Counted here are around 600,000 distinct CDR3 sequences, about 14% occurring once; the ten biggest clones make up approximately 12%. The sample comprised blood. These receptor sequences come from a woman aged 45-65 years with Graves' ophthalmopathy.

This clonotype was observed many times. This chain joins TRBV3-1 and TRBJ2-1; 11 bases are shared with TRBD2. V was clipped by 2 bases and J by 4 bases; unmatched bases: 4. In germline, CDR1 is LGHDT, CDR2 YNNKEL (reference sequence). CDR3 length equals 16 residues. The chain's CDR3 is CASSQTSGSSYNEQFF. For the CDR3, the DNA is TGTGCCAGCAGCCAAACTAGCGGGAGTAGTTACAATGAGCAGTTCTTC.

This clonotype was seen repeatedly, ten times or more. The CDR3 here is CASIEDRGLSYEQYF. For the CDR3, the DNA is TGTGCCAGCATCGAAGACAGGGGGCTATCCTACGAGCAGTACTTC. This chain joins TRBV9 and TRBJ2-7; 10 bases line up with TRBD1. CDR1 is SGDLS and CDR2 is YYNGEE in the germline V gene. This CDR3 has 15 residues. V dropped 6 bases and J dropped 1; count of bases not matched to a gene: 7.

The V gene is TRBV15, the J gene TRBJ1-2; TRBD1 is a possible D gene (6 bases). V was trimmed by 3 bases and J by 4 bases, leaving 15 bases between them. The CDR3 covers 15 residues. CDR1 is LNHNV, CDR2 YYDKDF, per germline (reference sequence). The DNA of the CDR3 is TGTGCCACCAGCAGTGGCGGGACACTAGTCTATGGCTACACCTTC. Protein product: CATSSGGTLVYGYTF.

This clonotype was counted many times. The rearrangement uses TRBV12-3 or TRBV12-4 and TRBJ2-7; no clear D. The CDR3 contains 13 residues. V was shortened by 1 base and J by 1 base, with 5 bases between the two germline ends. CDR3 sequence reads: CASSLERSYEQYF. CDR3 in DNA: TGTGCCAGCAGTTTAGAGAGATCCTACGAGCAGTACTTC.

This CDR3 reads CASSQSVDEQFF. CDR3 coding DNA: TGTGCCAGCAGCCAATCCGTCGATGAGCAGTTCTTC. The V gene is TRBV14, the J gene TRBJ2-1; no clear D gene. The germline V gene has CDR1 SGHDN and CDR2 FVKESK. This CDR3 is built from 12 residues. V lost 2 bases, J lost 8 bases, and 7 bases lay in between.

The genes are TRBV7-6 and TRBJ1-5, with unresolved D. Trimming left V 1 base short and J 2 bases short, with 9 bases between. The length of the CDR3 is 15 residues. Germline V lookup: CDR1 SGHVS, CDR2 FNYEAQ. CDR3: CASSLDRSGNQPQHF. In DNA, the CDR3 is TGTGCCAGCAGCTTAGATAGGTCGGGCAATCAGCCCCAGCATTTT.

The gene calls are TRBV6-2 or TRBV6-3 and TRBJ2-7, with D hard to call. The V end was cut by 2 bases, the J end by 8 bases, with 16 bases between. CDR1 is MNHEY, CDR2 SVGEGT, per germline. The CDR3 consists of 14 residues. CDR3 residues: CASSYRRWYPQQYF. The DNA for the CDR3 is TGTGCCAGCAGTTACCGCCGTTGGTACCCTCAGCAGTACTTC.